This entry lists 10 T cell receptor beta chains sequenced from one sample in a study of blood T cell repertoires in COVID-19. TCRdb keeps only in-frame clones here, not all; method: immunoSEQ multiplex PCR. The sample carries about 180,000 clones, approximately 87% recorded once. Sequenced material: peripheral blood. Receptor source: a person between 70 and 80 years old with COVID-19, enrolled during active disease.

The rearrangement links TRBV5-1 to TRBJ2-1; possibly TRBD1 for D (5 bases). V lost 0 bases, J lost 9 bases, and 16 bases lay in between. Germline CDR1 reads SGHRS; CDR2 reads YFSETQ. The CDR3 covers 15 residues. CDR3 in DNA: TGCGCCAGCAGCTTGGAGGGAAAAGGGGTCAGTGAGCAGTTCTTC. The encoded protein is CASSLEGKGVSEQFF.

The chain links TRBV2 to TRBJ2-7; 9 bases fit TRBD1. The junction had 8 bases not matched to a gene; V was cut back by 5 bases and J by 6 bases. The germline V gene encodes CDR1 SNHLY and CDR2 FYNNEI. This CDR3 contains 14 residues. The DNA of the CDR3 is TGTGCCAGCAGTTCCCGGGACAGGGTGGTCGAGCAGTACTTC. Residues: CASSSRDRVVEQYF.

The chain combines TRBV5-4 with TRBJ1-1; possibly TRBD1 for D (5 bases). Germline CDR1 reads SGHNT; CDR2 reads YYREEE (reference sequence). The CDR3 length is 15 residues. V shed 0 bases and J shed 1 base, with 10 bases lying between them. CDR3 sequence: CASSLAGGKNTEAFF. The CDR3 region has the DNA TGTGCCAGCAGCTTGGCCGGGGGTAAGAACACTGAAGCTTTCTTT. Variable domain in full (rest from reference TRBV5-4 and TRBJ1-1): ETGVTQSPTHLIKTRGQQVTLRCSSQSGHNTVSWYQQALGQGPQFIFQYYREEENGRGNFPPRFSGLQFPNYSSELNVNALELDDSALYLCASSLAGGKNTEAFFGQGTRLTVV.

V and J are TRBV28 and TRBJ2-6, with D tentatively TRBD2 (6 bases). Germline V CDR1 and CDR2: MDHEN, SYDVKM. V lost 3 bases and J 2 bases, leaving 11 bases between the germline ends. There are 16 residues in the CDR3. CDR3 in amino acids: CASSFFREAGANVLTF. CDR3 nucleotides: TGTGCCAGCAGTTTTTTCAGGGAGGCTGGGGCCAACGTCCTGACTTTC.

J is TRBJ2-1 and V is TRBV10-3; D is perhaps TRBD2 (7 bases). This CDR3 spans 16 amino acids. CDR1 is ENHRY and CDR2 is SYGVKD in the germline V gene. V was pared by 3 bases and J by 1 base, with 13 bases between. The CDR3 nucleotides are TGTGCCATCAGTGAAGCCAGGGGACTATCCTACAATGAGCAGTTCTTC. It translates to CAISEARGLSYNEQFF.

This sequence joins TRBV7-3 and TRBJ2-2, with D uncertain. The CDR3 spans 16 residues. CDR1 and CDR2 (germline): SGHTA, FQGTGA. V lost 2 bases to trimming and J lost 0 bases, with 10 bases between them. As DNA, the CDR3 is TGTGCCAGCAGCTTATCAGGTCCCGCGAACACCGGGGAGCTGTTTTTT. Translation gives CASSLSGPANTGELFF.

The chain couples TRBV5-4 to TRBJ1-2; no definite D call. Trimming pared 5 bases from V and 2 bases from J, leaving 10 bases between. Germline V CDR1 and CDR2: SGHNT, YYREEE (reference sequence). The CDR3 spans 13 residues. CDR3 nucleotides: TGTGCCAGCAGGCAGGCGGGGAACTATGGCTACACCTTC. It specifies CASRQAGNYGYTF. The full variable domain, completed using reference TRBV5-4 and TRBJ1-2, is ETGVTQSPTHLIKTRGQQVTLRCSSQSGHNTVSWYQQALGQGPQFIFQYYREEENGRGNFPPRFSGLQFPNYSSELNVNALELDDSALYLCASRQAGNYGYTFGSGTRLTVV.

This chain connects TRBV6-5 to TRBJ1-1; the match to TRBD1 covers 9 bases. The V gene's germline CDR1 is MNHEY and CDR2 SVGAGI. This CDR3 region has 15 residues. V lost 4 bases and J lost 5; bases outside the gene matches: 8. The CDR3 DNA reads TGTGCCAGCAGTTCCCAGACAGGGGGAAGGACTGAAGCTTTCTTT. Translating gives CASSSQTGGRTEAFF.

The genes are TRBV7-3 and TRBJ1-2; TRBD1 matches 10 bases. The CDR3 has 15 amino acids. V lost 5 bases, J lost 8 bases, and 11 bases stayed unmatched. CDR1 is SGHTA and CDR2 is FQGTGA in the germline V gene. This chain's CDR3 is CASSRRDRGGDGYTF. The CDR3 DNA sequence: TGTGCCAGCAGCCGTCGGGACAGGGGTGGAGACGGCTACACCTTC.

For the CDR3, the DNA is TGTGCCAGCAGCCAAATAAGCGGGAGGTCCACGCCCGATACGCAGTATTTT. Its translation is CASSQISGRSTPDTQYF. The chain has TRBV4-2 and TRBJ2-3; 9 nucleotides agree with TRBD2. This CDR3 is built from 17 residues. The V segment lost 2 bases and the J segment 6 bases; nucleotides outside the gene matches: 12. Germline CDR1 reads LGHNA; CDR2 reads YNFKEQ.